The 15 T cell receptor beta chains listed next were all sequenced from one sample in a study of shared clonotypes between healthy human individuals. TCRdb keeps only in-frame clones here, not all; method: immunoSEQ multiplex PCR. The data show 90,000 to 150,000 clones, 68% seen once. Sequencing was done on a sample of memory CD8+ T cells sorted from blood. Subset reported: CD45RO+ cells pooled with CCR7-negative TemRA cells. All receptors come from a woman in her thirties in good health.

The J gene is TRBJ1-1, the V gene TRBV2, with unresolved D. In germline, CDR1 is SNHLY, CDR2 FYNNEI. CDR3 size: 13 residues. V was clipped by 6 bases and J by 2 bases, with 10 bases between them. The CDR3, as DNA: TGTGCCAGCAGGAGGGAGATCAACACTGAAGCTTTCTTT. This gives the protein CASRREINTEAFF.

In this sample, this clone turned up once. The rearrangement uses TRBV10-2 and TRBJ2-7, with D unresolved. Trimming shortened V by 2 bases and J by 7 bases, and 9 bases separated the two germline ends. Germline V gene sequence: CDR1 WSHSY, CDR2 SAAADI. The CDR3 runs 12 residues. CDR3 in amino acids: CASSERQLEQYF. CDR3 nucleotides: TGCGCCAGCAGTGAGCGTCAGCTGGAGCAGTACTTC.

V gene TRBV27 combines with J gene TRBJ2-1; unclear D gene. Looked up from germline, CDR1 is MNHEY and CDR2 is SMNVEV (reference sequence). The V gene lost 4 bases and the J gene lost 5 bases, with 15 bases spanning the gap. The CDR3 is 15 residues long. The CDR3 DNA follows: TGTGCCAGCAGTTCCCCTCTGGAGCCCAACAATGAGCAGTTCTTC. As protein: CASSSPLEPNNEQFF.

This clone has more than one count but fewer than ten. This rearrangement joins TRBV29-1 to TRBJ2-1, with 8 bases matching TRBD1. This CDR3 has 14 amino acids. Germline V gene sequence: CDR1 SQVTM, CDR2 ANQGSEA. V gave up 3 bases and J gave up 7 bases; unmatched junction bases: 8. Written as DNA, the CDR3 is TGCAGCGTTGACCGGACAGGGTTTTTGAATGAGCAGTTCTTC. Translated: CSVDRTGFLNEQFF.

V is TRBV25-1 and J is TRBJ2-3; D is perhaps TRBD2 (7 bases). This CDR3 is 16 amino acids long. Germline CDR1 MGHDK, CDR2 SYGVNS. V was shortened by 4 bases and J by 3 bases, with 17 bases between the two germline ends. CDR3 residues: CASSVGGEGPTDTQYF. Here the CDR3 DNA reads TGTGCCAGCAGTGTAGGGGGGGAGGGCCCGACAGATACGCAGTATTTT.

The V and J genes are TRBV7-2 and TRBJ1-5, with D maybe TRBD1 (5 bases). The CDR3 contains 16 residues. The ends were cut back, 1 base at V and 7 bases at J, with 17 bases in the middle. Germline lookup yields CDR1 SGHTA and CDR2 FQGNSA. CDR3 sequence: CASSLGRMGVGQPQHF. CDR3 DNA sequence: TGTGCCAGCAGCTTAGGGCGCATGGGGGTAGGGCAGCCCCAGCATTTT.

This clone was recorded a few times. This chain joins TRBV29-1 and TRBJ2-2; 14 bases align to TRBD2. The trim removed 7 bases at V and 6 bases at J, leaving 7 bases unmatched. CDR3 length: 15 amino acids. From germline, CDR1 is SQVTM and CDR2 ANQGSEA. CDR3 residues: CSGQTSGRASGELFF. CDR3 bases: TGCAGCGGCCAGACTAGCGGGAGGGCGTCCGGGGAGCTGTTTTTT.

This clone was counted many times. The rearrangement links TRBV7-9 to TRBJ2-1, with D unclear. V was pared by 3 bases and J by 7 bases, with 10 bases between. This CDR3 region has 13 residues. The germline CDR1 and CDR2 sequences are SEHNR and FQNEAQ (reference sequence). CDR3 amino acids: CASSLSSRNEQFF. CDR3 in DNA: TGTGCCAGCAGCTTGAGTTCCAGGAATGAGCAGTTCTTC. Based on the CDR3 plus reference TRBV7-9 and TRBJ2-1, the full variable domain is DTGVSQNPRHKITKRGQNVTFRCDPISEHNRLYWYRQTLGQGPEFLTYFQNEAQLEKSRLLSDRFSAERPKGSFSTLEIQRTEQGDSAMYLCASSLSSRNEQFFGPGTRLTVL.

This rearrangement joins TRBV27 to TRBJ1-2; a weak D match, TRBD1 (6 bases). V was trimmed by 6 bases and J by 8 bases, leaving 19 bases between them. In germline, CDR1 is MNHEY, CDR2 SMNVEV (reference sequence). This CDR3 has 14 residues. CDR3 nucleotides: TGTGCCAGCAGCTCTTTGTCCGGGGGGCGCGGCTACACCTTC. Protein: CASSSLSGGRGYTF.

V is TRBV11-3 and J is TRBJ2-3, with 9 bases aligning to TRBD1. This CDR3 is 17 amino acids long. V lost 3 bases and J lost 4; bases outside the gene matches: 11. CDR1 and CDR2 from the germline V gene are SGHNT and YENEEA. CDR3 amino acids: CASSFRTGDSRADTQYF. CDR3 nucleotide sequence: TGTGCCAGCAGCTTCAGGACAGGGGATTCTCGGGCAGATACGCAGTATTTT.

V usage is TRBV5-6 and J usage is TRBJ1-1; D is uncertain. Germline lookup yields CDR1 SGHDT and CDR2 YYEEEE. CDR3 length equals 16 residues. The germline V and J ends were trimmed by 2 bases and 5 bases, with 19 bases remaining between them. CDR3 amino acids: CASSFVAGQPGTEAFF. CDR3 nucleotides: TGTGCCAGCAGCTTCGTCGCAGGCCAACCGGGGACTGAAGCTTTCTTT.

This clone was counted once. This rearrangement joins TRBV27 to TRBJ2-7, with 7 bases matching TRBD2. CDR1 and CDR2 (germline): MNHEY, SMNVEV (reference sequence). The CDR3 is 13 residues long. With V trimmed by 7 bases and J by 0 bases, 3 bases remained unmatched. The CDR3 here is CASTAGTSYEQYF. The DNA of the CDR3 is TGTGCCAGCACAGCGGGGACCTCCTACGAGCAGTACTTC.

This clone came up a few times. The chain carries TRBV19 and TRBJ1-4; 9 nucleotides agree with TRBD1. Germline CDR1 is LNHDA and CDR2 is SQIVND (reference sequence). This CDR3 contains 15 residues. The ends lost 7 bases at V and 7 bases at J; junction bases unmatched: 10. The CDR3: CASTDRGTGTEKLFF. The CDR3 nucleotides read TGTGCCAGTACCGACCGCGGGACAGGGACTGAAAAACTGTTTTTT.

The chain couples TRBV30 to TRBJ2-7; D may be TRBD1 (5 bases). This CDR3 contains 12 residues. V was pared by 3 bases and J by 3 bases, with 9 bases between. Germline loops: CDR1 GTSNPN, CDR2 SVGIG (reference sequence). This CDR3 is CAWRDTNYEQYF. CDR3 in DNA: TGTGCCTGGAGGGACACAAACTACGAGCAGTACTTC.

The DNA of the CDR3 is TGTGCCAGCAGCACTGAGGGTCCGACTAATGAAAAACTGTTTTTT. As protein: CASSTEGPTNEKLFF. This sequence joins TRBV7-9 and TRBJ1-4; D is uncertain. This CDR3 spans 15 amino acids. Germline values: CDR1 SEHNR, CDR2 FQNEAQ (reference sequence). V was trimmed by 5 bases and J by 2 bases, leaving 12 bases between them.